This TCR beta chain is drawn from a study of technical replicates of blood from a few donors. CDR1 and CDR2 (germline): MNHEY, SVGAGI. There are 14 residues in the CDR3. Assay used: immunoSEQ multiplex PCR; TCRdb lists only in-frame clones, some missing. The sample lists tens of thousands of clones, 80% to 95% seen once, with 0.3% to 0.5% in the top ten. Comments on this clone: Compared with germline, one end of the junction differs, possibly owing to a read error.

Input material: T cells isolated from PBMCs. This sequence was found in a human donor in good health. The chain uses TRBV6-5 and TRBJ2-3; 12 bases are shared with TRBD2. The DNA for the CDR3 is TGTGCCAGCAGGCTAGCGGGAGGGCCAGAAACGCAGTATTTT. It encodes CASRLAGGPETQYF.